Sequencing of this T cell receptor beta chain was carried out in a study of T cell repertoires in cytomegalovirus infection. This clonotype was counted ten times or more. The antigen is not known. TCRdb passed the reads through MiXCR, listing each CDR3 protein once. The sample contains around 250,000 distinct CDR3 sequences, around 15% of which appear only once. The germline V gene encodes CDR1 SGHVS and CDR2 FNYEAQ. The CDR3 totals 24 residues. V lost 6 bases and J 0 bases, leaving 38 bases between the germline ends. General study points: CMV carriers with the relevant HLA were identified by cumulative public TCR beta family frequency.

The sample comprised CD8+ T cells from PBMCs. This sequence joins TRBV7-6 and TRBJ1-4, with D possibly TRBD1 on 6 matching bases. This clonotype was sampled from a human donor in good health (CMV status not recorded). Some clones in this sample may be carry-over from other donors' samples. CDR3 bases: TGTGCCAGCAGGCAGATTCCCCCCAGTGGGGACATAATTCCGCATATTGCAACTAATGAAAAACTGTTTTTT. Its protein is CASRQIPPSGDIIPHIATNEKLFF.